The 19 T cell receptor beta chains below come from one sample, sequenced in a study of beta chain features in type 1 diabetes. Broader study findings: Among patients with Type 1 diabetes, TCRB CDR3s were moderately but significantly shorter in every one of the four CD4+ subsets.

Since all of the isolated RNA was reverse transcribed, expressed TCRB transcripts were what got sequenced. Sequencing was performed with immunoSEQ multiplex PCR; in TCRdb, only in-frame clones are kept and a portion is missing. The sample includes 100,000 to 150,000 clones, roughly 17% of them seen just once. These TCRs are of unknown antigen specificity. Sequences were obtained from central memory CD4+ T cells from blood. Receptors originate from a man aged 18 to 30 with type 1 diabetes.

This clone was observed a handful of times. The chain couples TRBV20-1 to TRBJ1-5; D gene ambiguous. Germline V gene data show CDR1 as DFQATT and CDR2 as SNEGSKA (reference sequence). V was trimmed by 3 bases and J by 11 bases, leaving 11 bases between them. CDR3 size: 11 residues. CDR3 loop: CSAREGGAQHF. The CDR3 coding sequence is TGCAGTGCTAGGGAGGGTGGGGCCCAGCATTTT.

This clone has a handful of counts. The chain combines TRBV6-5 with TRBJ2-1; D is unclear. This CDR3 has 13 amino acids. Trimming took 6 bases from V and 0 from J, leaving 6 bases between them. Germline V gene sequence: CDR1 MNHEY, CDR2 SVGAGI. CDR3 amino acids: CASRPLSYNEQFF. CDR3 sequence (DNA): TGTGCCAGCAGGCCTCTCTCCTACAATGAGCAGTTCTTC.

This clone occurred a few times. This chain's CDR3 is CASSRGPSEQYF. In DNA form, the CDR3 reads TGTGCCAGCAGCCGGGGGCCGAGCGAGCAGTACTTC. The chain carries TRBV4-2 and TRBJ2-7; D is perhaps TRBD1 (6 bases). V gave up 4 bases and J gave up 6 bases, with 10 bases separating them. Germline-derived CDR1 and CDR2 are LGHNA and YNFKEQ. The CDR3 loop spans 12 amino acids.

The chain links TRBV10-1 to TRBJ2-3; 11 positions agree with TRBD2. CDR3 length: 15 residues. In germline, CDR1 is WNHNN, CDR2 SYGVQD (reference sequence). V was pared by 6 bases and J by 3 bases, with 5 bases of the junction left unmatched. The CDR3 region has the DNA TGCGCCAGCAGGGCCGGGACTAGCGGAACAGATACGCAGTATTTT. Translating gives CASRAGTSGTDTQYF.

The V call is TRBV6-5, the J call TRBJ1-3, with D perhaps matching TRBD1 (6 bases). Trimming took off 5 bases at V and 7 bases at J, with 18 bases between the two ends. Germline CDR1 reads MNHEY; CDR2 reads SVGAGI. The CDR3 is 15 amino acids. This CDR3 reads CASSARTGNGNTIYF. The CDR3 DNA is TGTGCCAGCAGTGCACGTACAGGGAACGGCAACACCATATATTTT.

Notes on this clone: Other DNA sequences in this specimen translate into the identical CDR3. This chain uses TRBV20-1 with TRBJ1-1, with D possibly being TRBD1 (6 bases). The germline V gene has CDR1 DFQATT and CDR2 SNEGSKA (reference sequence). V was pared by 6 bases and J by 2 bases, with 7 bases between. The CDR3 has 11 residues. CDR3 in DNA: TGCAGTGCACAGGGCAACACTGAAGCTTTCTTT. This sequence encodes CSAQGNTEAFF.

The chain links TRBV9 to TRBJ2-3; the match to TRBD2 covers 10 bases. With V trimmed by 3 bases and J by 2 bases, 3 bases remained unmatched. This CDR3 contains 15 residues. Per germline, CDR1 SGDLS and CDR2 YYNGEE. The CDR3 reads CASSESGGVTDTQYF. DNA for the CDR3: TGTGCCAGCAGCGAGAGCGGGGGGGTCACAGATACGCAGTATTTT.

In this sample, this clone turned up many times. This chain uses TRBV28 with TRBJ1-2; possible D gene TRBD1, 6 bases. Trimming pared 4 bases from V and 6 bases from J, leaving 15 bases between. Germline CDR1 and CDR2: MDHEN and SYDVKM. This CDR3 contains 14 residues. The CDR3 nucleotides are TGTGCCAGCAGTTCGCCGGGACACGGCAATGGCTACACCTTC. Translating it yields CASSSPGHGNGYTF.

There are a few counts of this clone. A single base separates this from a much larger clone, so it may be a read error. Other DNA sequences within the sample encode an identical CDR3. The rearrangement uses TRBV30 and TRBJ2-5; D is uncertain. The CDR3 has 13 residues. Trimming shortened V by 0 bases and J by 4 bases, and 9 bases separated the two germline ends. From germline, CDR1 is GTSNPN and CDR2 SVGIG (reference sequence). CDR3 protein: CAWSVRRGETQYF. The CDR3, as DNA: TGTGCCTGGAGTGTTAGGCGCGGAGAGACCCAGTACTTC. The whole variable domain, filled in from reference TRBV30 and TRBJ2-5, reads SQTIHQWPATLVQPVGSPLSLECTVEGTSNPNLYWYRQAAGRGLQLLFYSVGIGQISSEVPQNLSASRPQDRQFILSSKKLLLSDSGFYLCAWSVRRGETQYFGPGTRLLVL.

This clone turned up a few times. This chain joins TRBV7-2 and TRBJ2-6; D remains unclear. V was pared by 11 bases and J by 1 base, with 12 bases between. Germline V lookup: CDR1 SGHTA, CDR2 FQGNSA. The CDR3 is 14 residues long. CDR3 DNA: TGTGCCTCCTGCTTGGGGTCTGGGGCCAACGTCCTGACTTTC. As protein: CASCLGSGANVLTF.

This clone has more than one count but fewer than ten. The sample has other DNA sequences that encode this CDR3 too. The chain uses TRBV20-1 and TRBJ1-1, with D hard to call. Trimming left V 1 base short and J 3 bases short, with 3 bases between. The CDR3 covers 11 residues. Germline V gene data show CDR1 as DFQATT and CDR2 as SNEGSKA (reference sequence). CDR3 sequence: CSARGDTEAFF. CDR3 in DNA: TGCAGTGCTAGAGGGGACACTGAAGCTTTCTTT.

In this sample, this clone turned up many times. J is TRBJ2-1 and V is TRBV2; 9 bases map to TRBD1. The CDR3 covers 12 residues. J was trimmed by 8 bases and V by 9 bases; bases with no gene match: 5. Germline values: CDR1 SNHLY, CDR2 FYNNEI. The CDR3 loop is CARYRGQDEQFF. CDR3 coding DNA: TGTGCCAGGTACAGGGGGCAAGATGAGCAGTTCTTC.

This clone turned up a few times. The chain combines TRBV5-5 with TRBJ2-6; D may be TRBD1 (6 bases). This CDR3 comprises 16 residues. The V gene lost 1 base and the J gene lost 0 bases, with 8 bases spanning the gap. Germline loops: CDR1 SGHKS, CDR2 YYEKEE (reference sequence). CDR3 sequence: CASSLTGLSGANVLTF. CDR3 coding DNA: TGTGCCAGCAGCTTGACAGGGCTCTCTGGGGCCAACGTCCTGACTTTC.

This clone was seen more than once but under ten times. This sequence joins TRBV7-9 and TRBJ1-1; D uncertain. V shed 2 bases and J shed 4 bases, with 14 bases lying between them. The germline V gene encodes CDR1 SEHNR and CDR2 FQNEAQ (reference sequence). CDR3 length: 15 residues. The CDR3 loop reads CASSLSNAWGTEAFF. DNA of the CDR3: TGTGCCAGCAGCTTAAGTAATGCCTGGGGCACTGAAGCTTTCTTT. Using reference TRBV7-9 and TRBJ1-1 for the parts outside the CDR3, the full variable domain is DTGVSQNPRHKITKRGQNVTFRCDPISEHNRLYWYRQTLGQGPEFLTYFQNEAQLEKSRLLSDRFSAERPKGSFSTLEIQRTEQGDSAMYLCASSLSNAWGTEAFFGQGTRLTVV.

Only a few counts were recorded for this clone. The genes are TRBV6-5 and TRBJ2-7; 8 bases match TRBD2. Germline V gene sequence: CDR1 MNHEY, CDR2 SVGAGI. CDR3 size: 15 residues. Germline trimming cut 6 bases from V and 2 bases from J; bases unmatched to any gene: 9. The CDR3: CASSLTGTSAYEQYF. The CDR3 coding sequence is TGTGCCAGCAGCCTCACCGGGACTAGTGCCTACGAGCAGTACTTC.

This clone was detected a few times. V and J are TRBV4-1 and TRBJ1-6; tentative D call: TRBD1 (6 bases). Deletions cut 1 base from V and 7 bases from J, with 11 bases between. The CDR3 has 15 amino acids. In germline, CDR1 is MGHRA, CDR2 YSYEKL. The DNA of the CDR3 is TGCGCCAGCAGCCAAGGCCCCGGACAGAATTCACCCCTCCACTTT. Protein sequence: CASSQGPGQNSPLHF.

V usage is TRBV7-2 and J usage is TRBJ2-7; D gene ambiguous. This CDR3 spans 12 amino acids. Trimming removed 1 base at V and 5 bases at J, with 6 bases between. Germline lookup yields CDR1 SGHTA and CDR2 FQGNSA. As DNA, the CDR3 is TGTGCCAGCAGCTTAGGGTACAACGAGCAGTACTTC. Its protein product is CASSLGYNEQYF.

V usage is TRBV6-6 and J usage is TRBJ1-5; maybe TRBD1 (6 bases). The ends were cut back, 5 bases at V and 2 bases at J, with 16 bases in the middle. Per germline, CDR1 MNHNY and CDR2 SVGAGI (reference sequence). The CDR3 sequence is 16 residues long. The CDR3 nucleotides read TGTGCCAGCAGTACGGAACAGGGCATGGGCAATCAGCCCCAGCATTTT. This gives the protein CASSTEQGMGNQPQHF.

This clone was seen only a few times. The genes are TRBV9 and TRBJ2-1, with D maybe TRBD1 (6 bases). This CDR3 comprises 14 residues. In germline, CDR1 is SGDLS, CDR2 YYNGEE. The V gene lost 0 bases and the J gene lost 8 bases, with 12 bases spanning the gap. CDR3 residues: CASSVGQAMDEQFF. The CDR3 DNA follows: TGTGCCAGCAGCGTAGGACAGGCTATGGATGAGCAGTTCTTC. The whole variable domain, filled in from reference TRBV9 and TRBJ2-1, reads DSGVTQTPKHLITATGQRVTLRCSPRSGDLSVYWYQQSLDQGLQFLIQYYNGEERAKGNILERFSAQQFPDLHSELNLSSLELGDSALYFCASSVGQAMDEQFFGPGTRLTVL.